The entry that follows covers one T cell receptor (beta chain) sequence. Original processing methods: Amplified reference gene primers provided the basis for estimating nucleated cell counts. Clones were read by immunoSEQ multiplex PCR, and TCRdb kept only the in-frame ones, dropping some. V and J calls and clone size come straight from that table; D and trimming were deduced from the DNA. The repertoire holds 300,000 or so clones, with around 87% as singletons. The germline V gene has CDR1 SEHNR and CDR2 FQNEAQ (reference sequence). V dropped 5 bases and J dropped 3 bases, with 15 bases sitting between them. This CDR3 has 15 residues. These data are taken from a study of blood T cell repertoires in COVID-19. At the level of the study: There were acute and convalescent COVID-19 samples, and they came from the United States, Italy and Spain. The analysed material was cDNA or gDNA that came from T cells, B-cell-depleted T cells, or PBMCs.

The receptor's source is a man between 65 and 85 years old with acute or convalescent COVID-19. J is TRBJ2-3 and V is TRBV7-9; tentatively, D is TRBD1 (6 bases). Sequencing used peripheral blood. The CDR3 sequence is CASSLQGGRTDTQYF. DNA of the CDR3: TGTGCCAGCAGCCTCCAAGGGGGAAGGACAGATACGCAGTATTTT.